The rows below give T cell receptor beta chains drawn from one sample of a study of T cells in localized non-small cell lung cancer. The assay was immunoSEQ multiplex PCR, and TCRdb's table has in-frame clones only and misses some. The table includes about 1,700 clones, 24% detected once. The sequenced sample was normal lung tissue next to the tumor, obtained before any cancer treatment. These receptors originate from a male donor aged 60 or over with stage II squamous cell lung carcinoma. The CDR3 runs from the conserved cysteine through the conserved F or W. D genes are given only for firm matches. Expanded clones are given a class, and other clones once, few, many or no size at all.

abundance	d_gene	j_gene	v_gene	CDR3aa	CDR3nt
medium-sized	TRBD2	TRBJ2-5	TRBV11-3	CASSSWTSGGAGETQYF	TGTGCCAGCAGCTCGTGGACTAGCGGGGGGGCGGGAGAGACCCAGTACTTC
large	NA	TRBJ2-7	TRBV15	CATSRESASSYEQYF	TGTGCCACCAGCAGAGAATCAGCTAGCTCCTACGAGCAGTACTTC
NA	TRBD1	TRBJ1-5	TRBV6-8	CASSYDGQGWQPQHF	TGTGCCAGCAGTTACGATGGACAGGGATGGCAGCCCCAGCATTTT
NA	TRBD2	TRBJ2-3	TRBV6-8	CASSRGLEPDTQYF	TGTGCCAGCAGTCGGGGACTAGAGCCAGATACGCAGTATTTT
NA	NA	TRBJ2-3	TRBV11-3	CASRGRFLSGGASRDTQYF	TGTGCCAGCAGAGGGAGGTTCCTGAGTGGGGGCGCCTCGAGGGATACGCAGTATTTT
NA	NA	TRBJ1-3	TRBV28	CASLRGGTGNTIYF	TGTGCCAGCTTAAGGGGGGGAACTGGAAACACCATATATTTT
NA	NA	TRBJ1-1	TRBV19	CASSFGQRNTEAFF	TGTGCCAGTAGTTTCGGACAGAGGAACACTGAAGCTTTCTTT
medium-sized	NA	TRBJ1-2	TRBV9	CASREGAARANYGYTF	TGTGCCAGCAGGGAGGGTGCAGCTCGGGCTAACTATGGCTACACCTTC
large	TRBD2	TRBJ2-7	TRBV19	CASSIDLSGRGEQYF	TGTGCCAGTAGTATAGATCTGAGCGGGAGGGGCGAGCAGTACTTC
few	TRBD1	TRBJ2-7	TRBV18	CASSPGTDRGSYEQYF	TGTGCCAGCTCACCGGGGACTGACAGGGGGTCCTACGAGCAGTACTTC
few	NA	TRBJ2-5	TRBV6-8	CASSPDHTPYQETQYF	TGTGCCAGCAGCCCGGACCACACCCCGTACCAAGAGACCCAGTACTTC
NA	NA	TRBJ2-2	TRBV19	CASSMGVTGELFF	TGTGCCAGTAGTATGGGGGTCACCGGGGAGCTGTTTTTT
few	TRBD1	TRBJ1-1	TRBV6-8	CASSKLRTGAGSGNMNTEAFF	TGTGCCAGCAGTAAACTACGGACAGGGGCCGGTAGCGGTAACATGAACACTGAAGCTTTCTTT
NA	NA	TRBJ2-2	TRBV19	CATRGAGEYGGELFF	TGTGCCACGAGGGGGGCAGGGGAGTACGGCGGGGAGCTGTTTTTT
NA	TRBD2	TRBJ2-3	TRBV29-1	CSHSTSGRTDTQYF	TGCAGCCATTCCACGAGCGGGAGAACAGATACGCAGTATTTT
NA	NA	TRBJ1-1	TRBV19	CASSDRVNTEAFF	TGTGCCAGTAGTGACCGGGTGAACACTGAAGCTTTCTTT
few	NA	TRBJ1-5	TRBV7-1	CASSLRSGLNQPQHF	TGTGCCAGCAGCTTGCGGAGCGGACTCAATCAGCCCCAGCATTTT
NA	NA	TRBJ2-1	TRBV29-1	CSGRTEGVNEQFF	TGCAGCGGCAGGACGGAAGGCGTCAATGAGCAGTTCTTC
NA	NA	TRBJ1-2	TRBV14	CASSPGQFNYGYTF	TGTGCCAGCAGCCCTGGACAGTTTAACTATGGCTACACCTTC
NA	NA	TRBJ2-7	TRBV28	CASSYIRFSSYEQYF	TGTGCCAGCAGTTACATCCGCTTCAGCTCCTACGAGCAGTACTTC
NA	TRBD1	TRBJ1-2	TRBV19	CASSIDYRTGEYGYTF	TGTGCCAGTAGTATAGATTATCGAACAGGGGAATATGGCTACACCTTC
NA	TRBD1	TRBJ2-3	TRBV5-1	CASSLAGTGGADTQYF	TGCGCCAGCAGCTTGGCCGGGACAGGGGGCGCAGATACGCAGTATTTT
few	TRBD1	TRBJ1-2	TRBV11-3	CASSLEGTGIQTYGYTF	TGTGCCAGCAGCTTAGAGGGGACAGGGATACAGACCTATGGCTACACCTTC
medium-sized	NA	TRBJ1-5	TRBV6-8	CASREGIGNQPQHF	TGTGCCAGCAGGGAAGGGATAGGCAATCAGCCCCAGCATTTT
NA	NA	TRBJ1-2	TRBV11-3	CASSTQGTPYGYTF	TGTGCCAGCAGCACCCAGGGTACGCCCTATGGCTACACCTTC
few	NA	TRBJ2-1	TRBV6-7	CASSYGDWTYNEQFF	TGTGCCAGCAGTTACGGGGACTGGACCTACAATGAGCAGTTCTTC
few	TRBD1	TRBJ1-5	TRBV6-8	CASSPTGKVYSNQPQHF	TGTGCCAGCAGCCCGACAGGGAAGGTGTATAGCAATCAGCCCCAGCATTTT
few	NA	TRBJ1-1	TRBV11-1	CASSQLRENTEAFF	TGTGCCAGCAGCCAACTCCGGGAGAACACTGAAGCTTTCTTT
few	TRBD2	TRBJ2-7	TRBV28	CASKAAGLQYEQYF	TGTGCCAGCAAGGCAGCGGGGTTGCAGTACGAGCAGTACTTC
NA	NA	TRBJ2-7	TRBV19	CASSIEEGYEQYF	TGTGCCAGTAGTATTGAGGAGGGCTACGAGCAGTACTTC
NA	NA	TRBJ1-2	TRBV5-1	CASSSSRQESYNYGYTF	TGCGCCAGCAGCTCCTCAAGACAGGAATCTTATAACTATGGCTACACCTTC
few	NA	TRBJ2-1	TRBV6-8	CASSYDRRGGIEQFF	TGTGCCAGCAGTTACGACCGCAGGGGGGGGATTGAGCAGTTCTTC
NA	TRBD1	TRBJ1-1	TRBV28	CASTPGQPNTEAFF	TGTGCCAGCACCCCGGGACAGCCGAACACTGAAGCTTTCTTT
NA	TRBD1	TRBJ2-2	TRBV19	CASSPRDRGGGTGELFF	TGTGCCAGTAGTCCCCGGGACAGGGGCGGAGGCACCGGGGAGCTGTTTTTT
few	NA	TRBJ2-2	TRBV1	CASSQDAPGELFF	TGCGCCAGCAGCCAAGATGCGCCCGGGGAGCTGTTTTTT
medium-sized	NA	TRBJ1-1	TRBV6-8	CASSDSGTKTFF	TGTGCCAGCAGTGACTCAGGAACTAAAACTTTCTTT
few	TRBD2	TRBJ2-3	TRBV11-3	CASSYGITSGTSGSDTQYF	TGTGCCAGCAGCTACGGGATAACCTCCGGGACTAGCGGGAGTGATACGCAGTATTTT
once	TRBD1	TRBJ1-2	TRBV28	CASSQPGQINGIGYGYTF	TGTGCCAGCAGTCAACCGGGACAGATAAATGGGATCGGCTATGGCTACACCTTC
medium-sized	NA	TRBJ1-5	TRBV6-4	CASSDWARTGTWENQPQHF	TGTGCCAGCAGTGACTGGGCTCGGACGGGGACATGGGAAAATCAGCCCCAGCATTTT
few	NA	TRBJ2-1	TRBV11-3	CASSPGRAGAVQFF	TGTGCCAGCAGCCCGGGACGCGCGGGGGCCGTGCAGTTCTTC
NA	NA	TRBJ1-2	TRBV9	CASSVDGGNSYSYTF	TGTGCCAGCAGCGTAGATGGGGGAAACTCCTATAGCTACACCTTC
few	NA	TRBJ1-1	TRBV29-1	CSVRGAMNTEAFF	TGCAGCGTTCGAGGGGCCATGAACACTGAAGCTTTCTTT
NA	TRBD2	TRBJ2-3	TRBV19	CASSNRGGSTDTQYF	TGTGCCAGTAGTAACCGCGGCGGGAGTACAGATACGCAGTATTTT
NA	TRBD1	TRBJ1-1	TRBV9	CASSVGSWTGGTEAFF	TGTGCCAGCAGCGTTGGATCTTGGACAGGGGGGACTGAAGCTTTCTTT
few	TRBD1	TRBJ1-1	TRBV11-3	CASSAPGTANTEAFF	TGTGCCAGCAGCGCCCCAGGGACAGCGAACACTGAAGCTTTCTTT